What follows are 31 T cell receptor beta chains derived from one specimen sequenced in a study of PD-L1 blockade in urothelial cancer. Here immunoSEQ multiplex PCR was the method, and the copy in TCRdb shows in-frame clones only, minus some. The data contain around 56,000 clones, around 84% of them singletons. The sample was PBMCs, taken around atezolizumab (anti-PD-L1) treatment. These receptors were collected from a man in his fifties or sixties with urothelial cancer.

V usage is TRBV10-3 and J usage is TRBJ2-5; possibly TRBD1 for D (5 bases). The V end was cut by 6 bases, the J end by 3 bases, with 17 bases between. Germline V CDR1 and CDR2: ENHRY, SYGVKD. The CDR3 is 15 amino acids. The CDR3 DNA sequence: TGTGCCATCAGGCTCTCAGGGCGCCCCGAAGAGACCCAGTACTTC. Translated, it gives CAIRLSGRPEETQYF.

CDR3 residues: CAFHRGPGYGYTF. In DNA form, the CDR3 reads TGTGCCTTCCACAGGGGGCCGGGCTATGGCTACACCTTC. The V call is TRBV30, the J call TRBJ1-2; 9 bases line up with TRBD1. V shed 7 bases and J 4 bases; nucleotides not matched to a gene: 7. The CDR3 spans 13 residues. Germline V gene data show CDR1 as GTSNPN and CDR2 as SVGIG (reference sequence). The full variable domain, its missing parts supplied by reference TRBV30 and TRBJ1-2, is SQTIHQWPATLVQPVGSPLSLECTVEGTSNPNLYWYRQAAGRGLQLLFYSVGIGQISSEVPQNLSASRPQDRQFILSSKKLLLSDSGFYLCAFHRGPGYGYTFGSGTRLTVV.

V and J are TRBV5-1 and TRBJ2-1; the D gene is possibly TRBD2 (5 bases). Germline values: CDR1 SGHRS, CDR2 YFSETQ. V was trimmed by 0 bases and J by 8 bases, leaving 12 bases between them. The CDR3 contains 14 residues. In DNA form, the CDR3 reads TGCGCCAGCAGCTTGGTCGGGATGGGCGATGAGCAGTTCTTC. It encodes CASSLVGMGDEQFF.

This clone was picked up one time. The V gene is TRBV5-1, the J gene TRBJ2-2; TRBD2 agrees at 13 bases. V was clipped by 4 bases and J by 5 bases; unmatched bases: 8. From germline, CDR1 is SGHRS and CDR2 YFSETQ. This CDR3 spans 17 amino acids. In DNA, the CDR3 is TGCGCCAGCAGCCCCCGGACTAGCGGGAGCATGACCGGGGAGCTGTTTTTT. Translating gives CASSPRTSGSMTGELFF.

The V and J genes are TRBV9 and TRBJ1-5; D unclear. Germline V gene data show CDR1 as SGDLS and CDR2 as YYNGEE. V was shortened by 2 bases and J by 3 bases, with 12 bases between the two germline ends. The CDR3 runs to 15 residues. CDR3 amino acids: CASSVDGHTNQPQHF. The CDR3 DNA reads as TGTGCCAGCAGCGTTGATGGGCACACCAATCAGCCCCAGCATTTT. Together with reference TRBV9 and TRBJ1-5, the CDR3 gives the full variable domain: DSGVTQTPKHLITATGQRVTLRCSPRSGDLSVYWYQQSLDQGLQFLIQYYNGEERAKGNILERFSAQQFPDLHSELNLSSLELGDSALYFCASSVDGHTNQPQHFGDGTRLSIL.

J is TRBJ2-7 and V is TRBV11-3; 7 bases align to TRBD1. Germline-derived CDR1 and CDR2 are SGHNT and YENEEA. Unmatched junction bases numbered 6, after V lost 5 bases and J lost 2 bases. The CDR3 extends over 14 amino acids. The CDR3 loop reads CASSRQGRPYEQYF. The DNA of the CDR3 is TGTGCCAGCAGCCGACAGGGTAGACCCTACGAGCAGTACTTC.

The rearrangement uses TRBV30 and TRBJ2-5; possible D gene TRBD2, 7 bases. V was trimmed by 7 bases and J by 4 bases, leaving 19 bases between them. CDR3 length: 14 amino acids. Per germline, CDR1 GTSNPN and CDR2 SVGIG (reference sequence). CDR3 nucleotide sequence: TGTGCCTTAACCAACTGGGGGGGGGCAGAGACCCAGTACTTC. This encodes CALTNWGGAETQYF.

This chain links TRBV27 with TRBJ2-3; 14 bases fit TRBD2. The CDR3 length is 18 residues. The germline V gene has CDR1 MNHEY and CDR2 SMNVEV (reference sequence). Trimming at V came to 2 bases and at J to 6 bases, leaving 10 bases not matched to a gene. In DNA form, the CDR3 reads TGTGCCAGCAGTTTAACCGGGACTAGCGGGAGTCATTTTGATACGCAGTATTTT. Residues: CASSLTGTSGSHFDTQYF.

V gene TRBV18 combines with J gene TRBJ2-7; no firm D call. The CDR3 spans 17 residues. The germline CDR1 and CDR2 sequences are KGHSH and LQKENI. V lost 0 bases and J lost 0, with 15 bases in between. The CDR3 DNA sequence: TGTGCCAGCTCACCACCTGTGTCGGCTCCGGGCTCCTACGAGCAGTACTTC. Residues: CASSPPVSAPGSYEQYF.

The chain is built from TRBV10-3 and TRBJ1-5, with D unclear. The CDR3 sequence is 15 residues long. V lost 0 bases to trimming and J lost 2 bases, with 8 bases between them. Germline V gives CDR1 ENHRY, CDR2 SYGVKD. The CDR3 nucleotides are TGTGCCATCAGTGAGTCGAATTCGGGCAATCAGCCCCAGCATTTT. It specifies CAISESNSGNQPQHF.

The chain is built from TRBV7-9 and TRBJ1-1; the match to TRBD1 covers 10 bases. V lost 7 bases to trimming and J lost 4 bases; unmatched junction nucleotides: 9. Germline lookup yields CDR1 SEHNR and CDR2 FQNEAQ (reference sequence). The CDR3 runs 15 residues. The CDR3 here is CASTFGTGVLTEAFF. The CDR3 bases are TGTGCCAGCACCTTTGGGACAGGGGTTCTCACTGAAGCTTTCTTT.

This clone was found a few times. The rearrangement links TRBV19 to TRBJ1-5; weak D call: TRBD1 (5 bases). The V and J ends lost 3 bases and 11 bases respectively, with 14 bases between them. Germline CDR1 and CDR2: LNHDA and SQIVND (reference sequence). The CDR3 runs 13 residues. CDR3 sequence: CASSIELQGAQHF. The CDR3 DNA sequence: TGTGCCAGTAGTATCGAATTGCAGGGTGCCCAGCATTTT.

J is TRBJ2-7 and V is TRBV5-4; D gene uncertain. The length of the CDR3 is 13 residues. The V gene's germline CDR1 is SGHNT and CDR2 YYREEE (reference sequence). Deletions cut 0 bases from V and 2 bases from J, with 6 bases between. In DNA form, the CDR3 reads TGTGCCAGCAGCTTGGGTTCAGCCTACGAGCAGTACTTC. Amino acid sequence: CASSLGSAYEQYF. Drawing the rest from reference TRBV5-4 and TRBJ2-7, the complete variable domain is ETGVTQSPTHLIKTRGQQVTLRCSSQSGHNTVSWYQQALGQGPQFIFQYYREEENGRGNFPPRFSGLQFPNYSSELNVNALELDDSALYLCASSLGSAYEQYFGPGTRLTVT.

This clone was detected a few times. The chain has TRBV4-1 and TRBJ2-5, with 8 bases fitting TRBD2. CDR1 is MGHRA, CDR2 YSYEKL, per germline. The V and J ends lost 3 bases and 5 bases, in that order; junction bases with no gene match: 14. This CDR3 is 17 amino acids long. The DNA for the CDR3 is TGCGCCAGCAGCCACCCCTTGGAGACGGGAGGGAGGGAGACCCAGTACTTC. Its protein product is CASSHPLETGGRETQYF.

The chain combines TRBV5-6 with TRBJ2-1; 7 bases align to TRBD1. CDR1 and CDR2 from the germline V gene are SGHDT and YYEEEE. This CDR3 comprises 13 residues. With 2 bases clipped from V and 6 bases from J, the junction kept 2 bases outside the gene matches. CDR3 DNA sequence: TGTGCCAGCAGCTTCGGGGACAGCAATGAGCAGTTCTTC. It specifies CASSFGDSNEQFF.

This sequence joins TRBV19 and TRBJ1-3, with D possibly matching TRBD1 (6 bases). CDR1 and CDR2 from the germline V gene are LNHDA and SQIVND (reference sequence). V lost 5 bases and J 3 bases, leaving 8 bases between the germline ends. The CDR3 is made up of 13 amino acids. CDR3 nucleotides: TGTGCCAGTAGTCTACAGGGTGGAAACACCATATATTTT. Amino acid sequence: CASSLQGGNTIYF.

V and J are TRBV2 and TRBJ2-2; a possible D gene is TRBD2 (6 bases). CDR1 is SNHLY, CDR2 FYNNEI, per germline. The V end was cut by 4 bases, the J end by 2 bases, with 14 bases between. The CDR3 length is 16 residues. The CDR3 nucleotides are TGTGCCAGCAGTGTTCCTGGGCGGGAAAACACCGGGGAGCTGTTTTTT. Its translation: CASSVPGRENTGELFF.

V usage is TRBV5-1 and J usage is TRBJ1-6; D call uncertain. Germline CDR1 and CDR2: SGHRS and YFSETQ. V shed 0 bases and J shed 8 bases, with 6 bases lying between them. This CDR3 is built from 13 residues. The CDR3, as DNA: TGCGCCAGCAGCTTGGACACATATTCACCCCTCCACTTT. Translating it yields CASSLDTYSPLHF. The whole variable domain, remainder taken from reference TRBV5-1 and TRBJ1-6, is KAGVTQTPRYLIKTRGQQVTLSCSPISGHRSVSWYQQTPGQGLQFLFEYFSETQRNKGNFPGRFSGRQFSNSRSEMNVSTLELGDSALYLCASSLDTYSPLHFGNGTRLTVT.

V and J are TRBV19 and TRBJ1-5; 7 bases align to TRBD1. V lost 4 bases to trimming and J lost 0 bases; unmatched junction nucleotides: 15. Germline CDR1 and CDR2: LNHDA and SQIVND (reference sequence). This CDR3 is built from 19 residues. The CDR3, as DNA: TGTGCCAGTAGTAAATCCGGGACAGCCAGAATTGATAGCAATCAGCCCCAGCATTTT. Amino acids: CASSKSGTARIDSNQPQHF.

This sequence joins TRBV28 and TRBJ2-2; 9 positions agree with TRBD2. The CDR3 covers 17 residues. CDR1 and CDR2 (germline): MDHEN, SYDVKM. J was trimmed by 6 bases and V by 0 bases; bases with no gene match: 8. Here the CDR3 reads CASSLWGLANGPGELFF. In DNA form, the CDR3 reads TGTGCCAGCAGTTTATGGGGACTAGCCAACGGGCCCGGGGAGCTGTTTTTT.

The CDR3 bases are TGTGCCAGCAGTTTCAGGGGGCCCGTCTCCTACGAGCAGTACTTC. It translates to CASSFRGPVSYEQYF. The chain combines TRBV5-4 with TRBJ2-7; 8 positions agree with TRBD1. The CDR3 runs 15 residues. The germline V gene has CDR1 SGHNT and CDR2 YYREEE (reference sequence). The J segment lost 0 bases and the V segment lost 5 bases, leaving 7 bases of the junction unmatched.

This sequence joins TRBV5-1 and TRBJ2-7; D is possibly TRBD1 (6 bases). The V end lost 2 bases, the J end lost 2 bases, and 14 bases lay between the germline ends. This CDR3 has 15 amino acids. Looked up from germline, CDR1 is SGHRS and CDR2 is YFSETQ. As DNA, the CDR3 is TGCGCCAGCAGCTTAGGGGGTAGAGGAGCCTACGAGCAGTACTTC. Residues: CASSLGGRGAYEQYF.

The chain is built from TRBV29-1 and TRBJ2-7, with D perhaps TRBD2 (5 bases). V lost 6 bases, J lost 4 bases, and 10 bases lay in between. Germline CDR1 reads SQVTM; CDR2 reads ANQGSEA. The CDR3 spans 11 residues. The CDR3 DNA reads TGCAGCGTAGCGGACCTTTACGAGCAGTACTTC. It specifies CSVADLYEQYF.

The sample holds one count of this clone. V usage is TRBV5-1 and J usage is TRBJ1-1; 8 nucleotides align to TRBD1. Germline V lookup: CDR1 SGHRS, CDR2 YFSETQ. V shed 4 bases and J 4 bases; nucleotides not matched to a gene: 9. The CDR3 is 15 residues long. The CDR3 coding sequence is TGCGCCAGCAGCCCGGACAGGGTTCGGGGCACTGAAGCTTTCTTT. Amino acid sequence: CASSPDRVRGTEAFF.

V gene TRBV9 combines with J gene TRBJ1-2; maybe TRBD1 (6 bases). Between the trimmed V and J ends, which lost 0 bases and 5 bases, there was a span of 11 bases. The CDR3 consists of 14 residues. CDR1 is SGDLS, CDR2 YYNGEE, per germline. The CDR3 nucleotides are TGTGCCAGCAGCGTAGCTAGCCAGGGGTATGGCTACACCTTC. Its protein product is CASSVASQGYGYTF.

The rearrangement joins TRBV27 to TRBJ2-7; the match to TRBD1 covers 11 bases. After removal of 0 bases from V and 2 bases from J, the junction contained 0 bases not matched to a gene. This CDR3 contains 15 residues. The germline V gene encodes CDR1 MNHEY and CDR2 SMNVEV (reference sequence). The CDR3 reads CASSLSGQGAYEQYF. In nucleotides, the CDR3 is TGTGCCAGCAGTTTATCGGGACAGGGGGCCTACGAGCAGTACTTC.

This chain links TRBV28 with TRBJ1-6; TRBD1 is a possible D gene (5 bases). There are 15 residues in the CDR3. V was pared by 1 base and J by 6 bases, with 10 bases between. Germline loops: CDR1 MDHEN, CDR2 SYDVKM. The CDR3 reads CASSLLETVNSPLHF. The CDR3 bases are TGTGCCAGCAGTTTATTAGAGACAGTTAATTCACCCCTCCACTTT.

This chain uses TRBV7-8 with TRBJ1-6; D is perhaps TRBD1 (6 bases). Per germline, CDR1 SGHVS and CDR2 FQNEAQ. V was cut by 1 base and J by 7 bases, with 11 bases left in between. The CDR3 is 15 amino acids. Here the CDR3 reads CASSLGTALNSPLHF. As DNA, the CDR3 is TGTGCCAGCAGCTTAGGGACAGCGCTAAATTCACCCCTCCACTTT.

This clone was detected only once. V usage is TRBV6-5 and J usage is TRBJ1-1, with TRBD1 as a possible D gene (5 bases). V shed 0 bases and J shed 2 bases, with 7 bases lying between them. The CDR3 totals 14 residues. Germline V gives CDR1 MNHEY, CDR2 SVGAGI. CDR3 sequence (DNA): TGTGCCAGCAGTTACTCAGGGGCCAACACTGAAGCTTTCTTT. Translation: CASSYSGANTEAFF.

The CDR3 loop reads CASSYSGEKLFF. CDR3 sequence (DNA): TGTGCCAGCAGTTACTCCGGTGAAAAACTGTTTTTT. The chain combines TRBV6-5 with TRBJ1-4; the D is unclear. V lost 0 bases, J lost 7 bases, and 3 bases lay in between. Germline V gene data show CDR1 as MNHEY and CDR2 as SVGAGI. The CDR3 extends over 12 amino acids.

The chain has TRBV2 and TRBJ1-2; possibly TRBD1 for D (6 bases). The germline gives CDR1 SNHLY, CDR2 FYNNEI. This CDR3 has 13 residues. Between the trimmed V and J ends, which lost 6 bases and 6 bases, there was a span of 14 bases. The CDR3 sequence: CASRETGTNGYTF. In DNA form, the CDR3 reads TGTGCCAGCAGAGAAACAGGGACAAATGGCTACACCTTC.